Listed below are T cell receptor beta chains from one sample, sequenced in a study of cytomegalovirus exposure and HLA in healthy donors. Clones were sequenced by immunoSEQ multiplex PCR, and TCRdb holds only the in-frame ones, with some missing. This table has about 150,000 clones, roughly 66% appearing once. Specimen: PBMCs. These receptors all stem from a young woman in good health and CMV-seronegative. Each CDR3 is given with its conserved first and last residue. D genes are given only for firm matches. Clone size, where shown, is once, few, many, or a class for clones that have expanded.

abundance	v_gene	j_gene	d_gene	CDR3nt	CDR3aa
few	TRBV11-3	TRBJ1-1	TRBD1	TGTGCCAGCAGCTTAGTAGCGACAGGGGTCGCTGAAGCTTTCTTT	CASSLVATGVAEAFF
few	TRBV30	TRBJ1-2	.	TGTGCCTGGAGTGTACCAGCGGGAGGGGGTTTGGACTATGGCTACACCTTC	CAWSVPAGGGLDYGYTF
.	TRBV6-5	TRBJ2-1	.	TGTGCCAGCAGTTACTCCCATTACAATGAGCAGTTCTTC	CASSYSHYNEQFF
.	TRBV4-3	TRBJ1-2	.	TGCGCCAGCAGCCAAGATCGGGTTAACTATGGCTACACCTTC	CASSQDRVNYGYTF
.	TRBV5-1	TRBJ1-2	.	TGCGCCAGCAGCCTGGCGTCCCTTTCTCTGAGTGGCTACACCTTC	CASSLASLSLSGYTF
few	TRBV7-9	TRBJ2-1	TRBD2	TGTGCCAGCAGCATAAGGACTAGCGGGAGCTTGGGTGAGCAGTTCTTC	CASSIRTSGSLGEQFF
.	TRBV4-3	TRBJ1-4	.	TGCGCCAGCAGTCATTACGGGATACGGACTAATGAAAAACTGTTTTTT	CASSHYGIRTNEKLFF
.	TRBV15	TRBJ2-5	TRBD2	TGTGCCACCAGCAGAGATCGGCTAGCGGGGGCGAAACAAGAGACCCAGTACTTC	CATSRDRLAGAKQETQYF
.	TRBV28	TRBJ1-2	TRBD1	TGTGCCAGCAGTCCAAACCAGGGGGCGATCTATGGCTACACCTTC	CASSPNQGAIYGYTF
.	TRBV7-3	TRBJ2-5	TRBD1	TGTGCCAGCAGCAAGGAGGACAGGGGGACCCAGTACTTC	CASSKEDRGTQYF
few	TRBV5-1	TRBJ1-2	TRBD1	TGCGCCAGCAGCCTAGGGGACAGAAACTATGGCTACACCTTC	CASSLGDRNYGYTF
.	TRBV7-3	TRBJ2-7	TRBD1	TGTGCCAGCAGCAACAGGGACAGCCACTACGAGCAGTACTTC	CASSNRDSHYEQYF
.	TRBV6-6	TRBJ2-5	TRBD1	TGTGCCAGCAGGTCGATACAGGGGCAGACCCAGTACTTC	CASRSIQGQTQYF
.	TRBV14	TRBJ2-1	TRBD2	TGTGCCAGCAGCCGACTAGCGGGGGGGACATCCTACAATGAGCAGTTCTTC	CASSRLAGGTSYNEQFF
.	TRBV7-6	TRBJ2-1	TRBD2	TGTGCCAGCAGCTTTGTCGGGACTAGTAATAATGAGCAGTTCTTC	CASSFVGTSNNEQFF
.	TRBV10-3	TRBJ1-3	TRBD1	TGTGCCATCAGTGGGGGGGACAGCTCTGGAAACACCATATATTTT	CAISGGDSSGNTIYF
.	TRBV5-1	TRBJ2-1	.	TGCGCCAGCAGCTTGGGGCAGGGCGGCAATGAGCAGTTCTTC	CASSLGQGGNEQFF
.	TRBV14	TRBJ1-2	TRBD1	TGTGCCAGCAGCCCTCCGGGACAGAAGCATGGCTACACCTTC	CASSPPGQKHGYTF
.	TRBV28	TRBJ2-2	TRBD2	TGTGCCAGCAGCCCCGCTAGCGGGGGCTTGGGAACCGGGGAGCTGTTTTTT	CASSPASGGLGTGELFF
.	TRBV4-2	TRBJ1-4	TRBD1	TGTGCCAGCAGCCTACAGGGGGCGGCAACTAATGAAAAACTGTTTTTT	CASSLQGAATNEKLFF
.	TRBV28	TRBJ1-5	.	TGTGCCAGCATGGGCAGGGACTTTCAGCCCCAGCATTTT	CASMGRDFQPQHF
once	TRBV28	TRBJ1-2	.	TGTGCCAGCAGGTACAGGGTTAACTATGGCTACACCTTC	CASRYRVNYGYTF
.	TRBV7-9	TRBJ1-1	.	TGTGCCAGCAGCTTAGGACAGGTTCGGACTGAAGCTTTCTTT	CASSLGQVRTEAFF
.	TRBV2	TRBJ1-4	TRBD1	TGTGCCAGCAGTGGGGACAGGGTCGCTGAAAAACTGTTTTTT	CASSGDRVAEKLFF
.	TRBV30	TRBJ2-1	TRBD2	TGTGCCTGGAAGGATCCCGGGACTAGCGGGGGGAGTGAGCAGTTCTTC	CAWKDPGTSGGSEQFF
few	TRBV7-9	TRBJ1-4	TRBD1	TGTGCCAGCAGCCCCCCGCGGACAGGGTACGAAAAACTGTTTTTT	CASSPPRTGYEKLFF
.	TRBV5-6	TRBJ1-4	.	TGTGCCAGCAGCTTGGTTCGGGGAGAGAATGAAAAACTGTTTTTT	CASSLVRGENEKLFF
.	TRBV2	TRBJ2-1	.	TGTGCCACCTATCTAGCTGCGCAGTTCTTC	CATYLAAQFF
.	TRBV2	TRBJ2-3	TRBD1	TGTGCCAGCGGGAAGGACAGGGGTTCTTCAGATACGCAGTATTTT	CASGKDRGSSDTQYF
.	TRBV4-1	TRBJ2-1	.	TGCGCCAGCAGCCACGGGGACATGCAGTTCTTC	CASSHGDMQFF
once	TRBV5-6	TRBJ2-5	TRBD1	TGTGCCAGCAGCTTGCTGGGACAGGTTGTTTCGTCAGAGACCCAGTACTTC	CASSLLGQVVSSETQYF
few	TRBV7-2	TRBJ2-1	TRBD2	TGTGCCAGCAGCTTATCCGGGACTAGCGGGAGAGGGGGCTACAATGAGCAGTTCTTC	CASSLSGTSGRGGYNEQFF
.	TRBV30	TRBJ1-5	TRBD1	TGTGCCTGGACCAGGGGGCATGGTCAGCCCCAGCATTTT	CAWTRGHGQPQHF
.	TRBV5-6	TRBJ2-7	TRBD1	TGTGCCAGCAGAACAGGGGGTATACACGAGCAGTACTTC	CASRTGGIHEQYF
.	TRBV9	TRBJ1-1	TRBD1	TGTGCCAGCAGCGGAATGACAGGGATCACTGAAGCTTTCTTT	CASSGMTGITEAFF
.	TRBV7-8	TRBJ2-1	.	TGTGCCAGCAGCTTACCGGGACTCCCCTCCTACAATGAGCAGTTCTTC	CASSLPGLPSYNEQFF
.	TRBV4-3	TRBJ2-1	TRBD2	TGCGCCAGTCCTAGCGGGTTATACAATGAGCAGTTCTTC	CASPSGLYNEQFF
once	TRBV5-5	TRBJ2-7	.	TGTGCCAGCAGCTACACCTACGAGCAGTACTTC	CASSYTYEQYF
.	TRBV7-2	TRBJ2-1	TRBD2	TGTGCCAGCAGCCCCACTAGCGGTCAAGGTAACGTGCAGTTCTTC	CASSPTSGQGNVQFF
.	TRBV7-9	TRBJ2-5	TRBD2	TGTGCCAGCAGCTTAAGCGGGGGGTCGGAGACCCAGTACTTC	CASSLSGGSETQYF
.	TRBV5-6	TRBJ2-7	.	TGTGCCAGCAGCCTGCGAAACGAGCAGTACTTC	CASSLRNEQYF
.	TRBV6-6	TRBJ2-6	.	TGTGCCAGCCATTTGACAGGATCCAACGTCCTGACTTTC	CASHLTGSNVLTF
.	TRBV29-1	TRBJ2-1	.	TGCAGCGTTTTAGACCGACCGGGAGAAGATGAGCAGTTCTTC	CSVLDRPGEDEQFF
.	TRBV29-1	TRBJ2-1	TRBD2	TGCAGCACGTGGACTAGCGGGGGGAAGAATGAGCAGTTCTTC	CSTWTSGGKNEQFF
.	TRBV7-8	TRBJ2-1	.	TGTGCCAGCAGCCAGGGGACGGGACTAATCTCCCAAATTCAGTTCTTC	CASSQGTGLISQIQFF
.	TRBV5-4	TRBJ2-5	.	TGTGCCAGCAGCTCCGGTGGTCACGGAGAGACCCAGTACTTC	CASSSGGHGETQYF
.	TRBV9	TRBJ2-1	.	TGTGCCAGCAGCATAGGACAGACCTCCTACAATGAGCAGTTCTTC	CASSIGQTSYNEQFF
.	TRBV15	TRBJ1-1	.	TGTGCCACCAGCAGTGCTCCCGGGACATTGAACACTGAAGCTTTCTTT	CATSSAPGTLNTEAFF
.	TRBV4-3	TRBJ1-6	.	TGCGCCAGCAGCCTAGGGCGACAGGCCTATAATTCACCCCTCCACTTT	CASSLGRQAYNSPLHF
few	TRBV7-9	TRBJ1-1	.	TGTGCCAGCAGCGCCCAACAGGGGAACACTGAAGCTTTCTTT	CASSAQQGNTEAFF
few	TRBV5-1	TRBJ2-1	.	TGCGCCAGCAGCTTGGAATCATACAATGAGCAGTTCTTC	CASSLESYNEQFF